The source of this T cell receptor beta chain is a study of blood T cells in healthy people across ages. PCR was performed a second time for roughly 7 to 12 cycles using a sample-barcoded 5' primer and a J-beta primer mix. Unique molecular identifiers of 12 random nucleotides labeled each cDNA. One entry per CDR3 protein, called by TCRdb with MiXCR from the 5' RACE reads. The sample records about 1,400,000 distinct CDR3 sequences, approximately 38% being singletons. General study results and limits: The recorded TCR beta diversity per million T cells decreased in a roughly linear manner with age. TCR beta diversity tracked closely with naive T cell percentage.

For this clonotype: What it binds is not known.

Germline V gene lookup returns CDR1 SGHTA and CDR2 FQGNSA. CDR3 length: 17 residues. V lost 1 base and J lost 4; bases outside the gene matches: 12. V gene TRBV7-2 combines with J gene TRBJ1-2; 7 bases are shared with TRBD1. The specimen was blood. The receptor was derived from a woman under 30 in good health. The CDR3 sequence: CASSLGGDRAAIYGYTF. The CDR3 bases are TGTGCCAGCAGCTTAGGTGGGGACAGAGCGGCCATCTATGGCTACACCTTC.